The T cell receptor beta chain under discussion was sequenced for a study of blood T cells in healthy people across ages. Study-wide results and caveats: Reliance upon unsorted PBMCs precluded definitive naive versus antigen-experienced comparison.

For the second PCR, which ran for about 6 to 12 cycles, a sample-barcoded 5' primer and a J-beta primer mix were used. Every cDNA molecule carried a tag from a template-switch adaptor bearing 12 random nucleotides. Via MiXCR, TCRdb re-called the 5' RACE reads, giving one row per CDR3 protein. Among roughly 1,100,000 distinct CDR3 sequences listed, about 23% were seen once. Trimming took off 5 bases at V and 6 bases at J, with 6 bases between the two ends. The CDR3 runs to 11 residues. Germline lookup yields CDR1 MNHEY and CDR2 SMNVEV (reference sequence). Comment on this clonotype: Its antigen is currently unknown.

The same specimen was also included in a second study, on T cells of mothers and their children. As reported in that work: Each mother yielded more than 9.5 million TCR beta CDR3 reads. Each child yielded approximately 2.9 million reads.

The TCR comes from a girl under 10 years old in good health. The rearrangement joins TRBV27 to TRBJ2-3; D gene uncertain. The specimen was blood. The CDR3 nucleotides read TGTGCCAGCAGTGAGTACGATACGCAGTATTTT. It translates to CASSEYDTQYF.